The 8 T cell receptor beta chains reported below all come from one sample, sequenced in a study of blood T cell repertoires in COVID-19. Assay: immunoSEQ multiplex PCR; the TCRdb copy retains only in-frame clones and omits some. Among under 170,000 clones listed, around four fifths were seen once. Sequencing used peripheral blood. The receptors stem from an older man with acute or convalescent COVID-19.

This clone occurred many times. The chain carries TRBV5-1 and TRBJ2-3; tentatively, D is TRBD2 (7 bases). The V end was cut by 0 bases, the J end by 3 bases, with 14 bases between. CDR3 length: 16 amino acids. Germline assignment: CDR1 SGHRS and CDR2 YFSETQ. CDR3 region: CASSLEQGLPTDTQYF. The CDR3, as DNA: TGCGCCAGCAGCTTGGAACAGGGACTACCGACAGATACGCAGTATTTT.

In its sample, this clone was seen once. This rearrangement joins TRBV7-9 to TRBJ2-5; 7 bases are shared with TRBD2. In germline, CDR1 is SEHNR, CDR2 FQNEAQ (reference sequence). The CDR3 consists of 16 residues. J lost 7 bases, V lost 0 bases, and 11 bases had no gene match. The CDR3 DNA follows: TGTGCCAGCAGCTTAGCGCGGGGCGGGAGTAAGGTGACCCAGTACTTC. As protein: CASSLARGGSKVTQYF.

The DNA of the CDR3 is TGCGCCAGCAGTTCTAGCGGGAGCTACAATGAGCAGTTCTTC. Amino acid sequence: CASSSSGSYNEQFF. This rearrangement joins TRBV10-1 to TRBJ2-1; 10 nucleotides align to TRBD2. This CDR3 is 14 amino acids long. The V gene's germline CDR1 is WNHNN and CDR2 SYGVQD (reference sequence). V gave up 5 bases and J gave up 3 bases; unmatched junction bases: 1.

The J gene is TRBJ2-2, the V gene TRBV7-2; D is unclear. CDR3 size: 14 residues. Per the germline V gene, CDR1 is SGHTA and CDR2 is FQGNSA. V was cut by 5 bases and J by 4 bases, with 11 bases left in between. The DNA of the CDR3 is TGTGCCAGCAGCCCCGTGTATGTCACCGGGGAGCTGTTTTTT. This codes for CASSPVYVTGELFF.

The genes are TRBV27 and TRBJ2-1; D remains unclear. Germline-derived CDR1 and CDR2 are MNHEY and SMNVEV (reference sequence). The CDR3 consists of 16 residues. The germline V and J ends were trimmed by 6 bases and 6 bases, with 21 bases remaining between them. The CDR3 region is CASSEVAGARVNEQFF. The CDR3 DNA reads as TGTGCCAGCAGCGAGGTAGCCGGCGCGCGTGTCAATGAGCAGTTCTTC.

The genes are TRBV18 and TRBJ2-3; 10 nucleotides match TRBD1. V dropped 3 bases and J dropped 2; count of bases not matched to a gene: 2. The CDR3 extends over 15 amino acids. Germline V gives CDR1 KGHSH, CDR2 LQKENI. The CDR3 bases are TGTGCCAGCTCACCCGGACAGGGGGTCACAGATACGCAGTATTTT. As protein: CASSPGQGVTDTQYF.

V gene TRBV4-1 combines with J gene TRBJ2-2, with TRBD2 matching over 14 bases. The CDR3 totals 17 residues. J gave up 7 bases and V 1 base, and 5 bases lay outside the gene matches. CDR1 and CDR2 (germline): MGHRA, YSYEKL. CDR3 sequence reads: CASSQGGLAGAFGELFF. The CDR3 DNA is TGCGCCAGCAGCCAAGGGGGACTAGCGGGGGCGTTCGGGGAGCTGTTTTTT.

The chain combines TRBV3-1 (or the pseudogene TRBV3-2) with TRBJ1-2; D is undetermined. The CDR3 extends over 11 amino acids. Trimming cost V 1 base and J 6 bases, with 3 bases left between them. In germline, CDR1 is LGHDT, CDR2 YNNKEL (reference sequence). CDR3: CASSQVDGYTF. CDR3 sequence (DNA): TGTGCCAGCAGCCAAGTAGATGGCTACACCTTC.